Presented here are 9 T cell receptor beta chains from one specimen sequenced in a study of control samples from healthy donors and cancer patients. TCRdb's table, derived via immunoSEQ multiplex PCR, lists solely in-frame clones and lacks some. The sample lists 100,000 to 150,000 clones, about 86% occurring once. The sequenced sample consisted of blood. The receptors were gathered from a man aged 25 to 40 in good health.

The gene calls are TRBV11-2 and TRBJ2-7, with a weak D call TRBD1 (6 bases). The V gene lost 5 bases and the J gene lost 1 base, with 15 bases spanning the gap. This CDR3 region has 15 residues. The V gene's germline CDR1 is SGHAT and CDR2 FQNNGV. Here the CDR3 DNA reads TGTGCCAGCAGCCGTACACAGGGTTCATCCTACGAGCAGTACTTC. It codes for CASSRTQGSSYEQYF.

The J gene is TRBJ1-3, the V gene TRBV2; no clear D gene. The CDR3 sequence is 14 residues long. CDR1 and CDR2 (germline): SNHLY, FYNNEI. V was cut by 7 bases and J by 0 bases, with 10 bases left in between. CDR3 amino acids: CASTDTYSGNTIYF. As DNA, the CDR3 is TGTGCCAGCACTGACACGTACTCTGGAAACACCATATATTTT.

V and J are TRBV24-1 and TRBJ2-5; D not resolved. CDR1 and CDR2 (germline): KGHDR, SFDVKD. The CDR3 sequence is 13 residues long. V was trimmed by 5 bases and J by 4 bases, leaving 10 bases between them. The CDR3 spells CATSASDGETQYF. The CDR3 DNA follows: TGTGCCACCAGTGCCTCGGACGGAGAGACCCAGTACTTC.

J is TRBJ1-4 and V is TRBV21-1; the table assigns TRBD1, which was not confirmed against the DNA. TRBV21-1 is a pseudogene. The CDR3 sequence is 13 residues long. The CDR3 bases are TGTGCCAGCAGCGGGCACACTGGGGAAAAACTGTTTTTT. It codes for CASSGHTGEKLFF.

The J gene is TRBJ2-5, the V gene TRBV19; maybe TRBD2 (7 bases). CDR1 and CDR2 from the germline V gene are LNHDA and SQIVND (reference sequence). V lost 3 bases to trimming and J lost 9 bases, with 14 bases between them. This CDR3 is built from 13 residues. This CDR3 is CASSMGGLEAQYF. The DNA of the CDR3 is TGTGCCAGTAGTATGGGGGGGCTGGAGGCCCAGTACTTC. The full variable domain, completed using reference TRBV19 and TRBJ2-5, is DGGITQSPKYLFRKEGQNVTLSCEQNLNHDAMYWYRQDPGQGLRLIYYSQIVNDFQKGDIAEGYSVSREKKESFPLTVTSAQKNPTAFYLCASSMGGLEAQYFGPGTRLLVL.

The chain couples TRBV6-5 to TRBJ1-3, with D unclear. The CDR3 runs 15 residues. The ends were cut back, 2 bases at V and 6 bases at J, with 14 bases in the middle. Germline V lookup: CDR1 MNHEY, CDR2 SVGAGI. CDR3 nucleotides: TGTGCCAGCAGTTACACGGCCAGGAGCCAAAACACCATATATTTT. This gives the protein CASSYTARSQNTIYF.

This clone was seen once. The J gene is TRBJ1-1, the V gene TRBV24-1; D remains unclear. The CDR3 contains 12 residues. Between the trimmed V and J ends, which lost 4 bases and 3 bases, there was a span of 5 bases. Germline assignment: CDR1 KGHDR and CDR2 SFDVKD. CDR3: CATSDLDTEAFF. The CDR3 DNA reads as TGTGCCACCAGTGACCTAGACACTGAAGCTTTCTTT.

The chain uses TRBV24-1 and TRBJ2-3; 8 nucleotides agree with TRBD1. The CDR3 is 15 residues long. CDR1 and CDR2 from the germline V gene are KGHDR and SFDVKD. V trimming: 3 bases; J trimming: 3 bases; junction bases outside the gene matches: 4. The CDR3 sequence: CATSDLRTGTDTQYF. The CDR3 DNA follows: TGTGCCACCAGTGATCTCCGGACAGGGACAGATACGCAGTATTTT.

The count of this clone is one. This chain connects TRBV10-2 to TRBJ1-1, with D possibly TRBD1 on 5 matching bases. V was shortened by 7 bases and J by 1 base, with 7 bases between the two germline ends. The CDR3 length is 12 residues. The V gene's germline CDR1 is WSHSY and CDR2 SAAADI. The CDR3 spells CASKGPNTEAFF. CDR3 bases: TGCGCCAGCAAGGGACCGAACACTGAAGCTTTCTTT.